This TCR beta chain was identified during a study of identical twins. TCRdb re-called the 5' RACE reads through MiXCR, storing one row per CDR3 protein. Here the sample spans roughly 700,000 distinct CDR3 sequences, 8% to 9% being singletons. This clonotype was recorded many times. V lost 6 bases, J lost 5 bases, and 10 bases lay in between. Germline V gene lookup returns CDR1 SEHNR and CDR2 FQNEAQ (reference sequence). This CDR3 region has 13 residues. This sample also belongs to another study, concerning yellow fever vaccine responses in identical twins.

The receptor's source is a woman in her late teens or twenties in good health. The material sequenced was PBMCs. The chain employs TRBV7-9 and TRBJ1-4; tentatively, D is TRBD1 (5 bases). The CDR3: CASSSRENEKLFF. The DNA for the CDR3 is TGTGCCAGCAGTAGCAGGGAGAATGAAAAACTGTTTTTT.